Listed below are T cell receptor beta chains from one sample, sequenced in a study of T-cell memory formation after mild COVID-19. TCRdb re-called the 5' RACE reads with MiXCR, one entry per CDR3 protein. The top ten hold approximately 2.1% of the sample, which has roughly 200,000 distinct CDR3 sequences, 16% seen once. The specimen sequenced was PBMCs or a T cell subset sorted from them (not recorded which). These receptors were collected from an adult woman who had mild COVID-19 (a few samples of this study predate the infection). Cell type and time point are not known. CDR3s include the opening cysteine and the closing phenylalanine or tryptophan. A D gene is named only where the DNA matches it firmly. A row's size may be missing; if present it is once, few, many or a size class.

cdr3_nt: TGCGCCAGCAGCTTGGTGCCGGGGGGAAGCACTGAAGCTTTCTTT; cdr3_aa: CASSLVPGGSTEAFF; v_call: TRBV5-1; j_call: TRBJ1-1; clone_size: few; d_call: NA
cdr3_nt: TGTGCCAGCAGCTCGTACCGATATGACACGTTAAATGAAAAACTGTTTTTT; cdr3_aa: CASSSYRYDTLNEKLFF; v_call: TRBV5-6; j_call: TRBJ1-4; clone_size: few; d_call: NA
cdr3_nt: TGTGCCAGCAGTTCCGCCTCCGGGAGGACCGGGGAGCTGTTTTTT; cdr3_aa: CASSSASGRTGELFF; v_call: TRBV6-5; j_call: TRBJ2-2; clone_size: few; d_call: TRBD2
cdr3_nt: TGCAGTGCTAGGGGACTAGCGGGGAGCTACAATGAGCAGTTCTTC; cdr3_aa: CSARGLAGSYNEQFF; v_call: TRBV20-1; j_call: TRBJ2-1; clone_size: NA; d_call: TRBD2
cdr3_nt: TGTGCCAGCAGTTACTTAAGGAGTAGAGGAAACATTCAGTACTTC; cdr3_aa: CASSYLRSRGNIQYF; v_call: TRBV6-5; j_call: TRBJ2-4; clone_size: NA; d_call: NA
cdr3_nt: TGTGCCAGCAGCCAGGGTCGATCGGGACAGGGATACATTCAGTACTTC; cdr3_aa: CASSQGRSGQGYIQYF; v_call: TRBV7-2; j_call: TRBJ2-4; clone_size: few; d_call: TRBD1
cdr3_nt: TGTGCCAGCAGTCCCCTTTTGGAATCTGAGCAGTTCTTC; cdr3_aa: CASSPLLESEQFF; v_call: TRBV12-3/TRBV12-4; j_call: TRBJ2-1; clone_size: few; d_call: NA
cdr3_nt: TGTGCCAGCAGTTTACTCGGGACTGGGAACACTGAAGCTTTCTTT; cdr3_aa: CASSLLGTGNTEAFF; v_call: TRBV12-3/TRBV12-4; j_call: TRBJ1-1; clone_size: NA; d_call: NA
cdr3_nt: TGTGCCAGCAGCTATCTCCGGACCCTACTTTACGAGCAGTACTTC; cdr3_aa: CASSYLRTLLYEQYF; v_call: TRBV6-2/TRBV6-3; j_call: TRBJ2-7; clone_size: few; d_call: NA
cdr3_nt: TGTGCCAGCAGCCTCAATAGCGGGTCGAACACCGGGGAGCTGTTTTTT; cdr3_aa: CASSLNSGSNTGELFF; v_call: TRBV4-2; j_call: TRBJ2-2; clone_size: NA; d_call: TRBD2
cdr3_nt: TGTGCCATCAGTGACACTAGCGGTGGCCACAATGAGCAGTTCTTC; cdr3_aa: CAISDTSGGHNEQFF; v_call: TRBV10-3; j_call: TRBJ2-1; clone_size: few; d_call: TRBD2
cdr3_nt: TGTGCCAGCAGCCGCAGGGGGCGCGACTACGAGCAGTACTTC; cdr3_aa: CASSRRGRDYEQYF; v_call: TRBV12-3/TRBV12-4; j_call: TRBJ2-7; clone_size: few; d_call: TRBD1
cdr3_nt: TGTGCCAGCAGCCGCGGGGGTCTGAACACTGAAGCTTTCTTT; cdr3_aa: CASSRGGLNTEAFF; v_call: TRBV12-3/TRBV12-4; j_call: TRBJ1-1; clone_size: NA; d_call: NA
cdr3_nt: TGTGCCACCAGCAGATATACAGGGAAAGGCTACGAGCAGTACTTC; cdr3_aa: CATSRYTGKGYEQYF; v_call: TRBV15; j_call: TRBJ2-7; clone_size: many; d_call: NA
cdr3_nt: TGTGCCAGCAGCTTGAAGGGGGACAGCCTTAACCTCTACGAGCAGTACTTC; cdr3_aa: CASSLKGDSLNLYEQYF; v_call: TRBV5-6; j_call: TRBJ2-7; clone_size: NA; d_call: TRBD1
cdr3_nt: TGTGCCAGCAGTCGTACCGGTGGGCTCCGGGAGCAGTACTTC; cdr3_aa: CASSRTGGLREQYF; v_call: TRBV12-3/TRBV12-4; j_call: TRBJ2-7; clone_size: few; d_call: NA
cdr3_nt: TGTGCCAGCTCACCGAGGACCCCCGATCCCGGACTCACCGGGGAGCTGTTTTTT; cdr3_aa: CASSPRTPDPGLTGELFF; v_call: TRBV18; j_call: TRBJ2-2; clone_size: NA; d_call: NA
cdr3_nt: TGTGCCAGTACCCCCCGAACTGAAGCTTTCTTT; cdr3_aa: CASTPRTEAFF; v_call: TRBV19; j_call: TRBJ1-1; clone_size: NA; d_call: NA
cdr3_nt: TGTGCCACGGGCAAGCGGGCGGGAGGCTCCTACAATGAGCAGTTCTTC; cdr3_aa: CATGKRAGGSYNEQFF; v_call: TRBV24-1; j_call: TRBJ2-1; clone_size: many; d_call: TRBD2
cdr3_nt: TGTGCCAGCAGCTTAGCCTCCCTAGACCCCGGGGGAGATACGCAGTATTTT; cdr3_aa: CASSLASLDPGGDTQYF; v_call: TRBV7-2; j_call: TRBJ2-3; clone_size: few; d_call: NA
cdr3_nt: TGTGCCAGCGGAGACCGACAGGGGACTAATGAAAAACTGTTTTTT; cdr3_aa: CASGDRQGTNEKLFF; v_call: TRBV18; j_call: TRBJ1-4; clone_size: few; d_call: TRBD1
cdr3_nt: TGTGCCAGCAGCACCCGGACGGTGAACACCGGGGAGCTGTTTTTT; cdr3_aa: CASSTRTVNTGELFF; v_call: TRBV7-6; j_call: TRBJ2-2; clone_size: few; d_call: NA
cdr3_nt: TGTGCCAGCAGCTTTGCGGGAGACTTGGGAGATACGCAGTATTTT; cdr3_aa: CASSFAGDLGDTQYF; v_call: TRBV5-4; j_call: TRBJ2-3; clone_size: NA; d_call: TRBD2
cdr3_nt: TGTGCCAGCAGTCTCGGTTTATCTCAGACGTATAGCAATCAGCCCCAGCATTTT; cdr3_aa: CASSLGLSQTYSNQPQHF; v_call: TRBV12-3/TRBV12-4; j_call: TRBJ1-5; clone_size: many; d_call: NA
cdr3_nt: TGTGCCAGCAGTGAATTGGTTAGCGGCTATGGCTACACCTTC; cdr3_aa: CASSELVSGYGYTF; v_call: TRBV2; j_call: TRBJ1-2; clone_size: few; d_call: NA
cdr3_nt: TGTGCCACCAGGGGGGCAGCGGGAGTGAACAATGAGCAGTTCTTC; cdr3_aa: CATRGAAGVNNEQFF; v_call: TRBV24-1; j_call: TRBJ2-1; clone_size: few; d_call: TRBD2
cdr3_nt: TGTGCCAGCAGCCGGCACTACGAAACATACAATGAGCAGTTCTTC; cdr3_aa: CASSRHYETYNEQFF; v_call: TRBV3-1; j_call: TRBJ2-1; clone_size: NA; d_call: NA
cdr3_nt: TGTGCCAGCAGCTTAGCGGTAGCGGGAGTCTCTGAGCAGTTCTTC; cdr3_aa: CASSLAVAGVSEQFF; v_call: TRBV7-2; j_call: TRBJ2-1; clone_size: NA; d_call: TRBD2
cdr3_nt: TGCAGCGTTGTTGGGGCGGACACTGAAGCTTTCTTT; cdr3_aa: CSVVGADTEAFF; v_call: TRBV29-1; j_call: TRBJ1-1; clone_size: few; d_call: NA
cdr3_nt: TGTGCCAGCAGTTGGCAGGCCAGCTACTATGGCTACACCTTC; cdr3_aa: CASSWQASYYGYTF; v_call: TRBV6-5; j_call: TRBJ1-2; clone_size: few; d_call: NA
cdr3_nt: TGTGCCAGCAGCCATGGATCTCTCAATCAGCCCCAGCATTTT; cdr3_aa: CASSHGSLNQPQHF; v_call: TRBV7-6; j_call: TRBJ1-5; clone_size: NA; d_call: NA